These 21 T cell receptor beta chains came from one sample sequenced in a study of memory CD4+ T cells and cytomegalovirus serostatus. The table came from immunoSEQ multiplex PCR; TCRdb's copy has only in-frame clones and leaves some out. The sample contains tens of thousands of clones, roughly 76% of which appear only once. The sort gate was single viable CD3+CD4+CD8-CD45RO+ cells for memory CD4+ T cells. Source material: memory CD4+ T cells from blood. The receptors come from an adult in good health and CMV-seropositive.

CDR3 loop: CASSIASPGTSNQPQHF. CDR3 bases: TGTGCCAGTAGTATCGCATCCCCAGGGACTAGCAATCAGCCCCAGCATTTT. The chain links TRBV19 to TRBJ1-5, with D possibly matching TRBD1 (5 bases). The CDR3 spans 17 residues. Trimming took off 3 bases at V and 0 bases at J, with 15 bases between the two ends. Germline V gene lookup returns CDR1 LNHDA and CDR2 SQIVND (reference sequence).

J is TRBJ2-7 and V is TRBV5-1; 9 bases map to TRBD2. The junction had 11 bases not matched to a gene; V was cut back by 0 bases and J by 7 bases. Germline assignment: CDR1 SGHRS and CDR2 YFSETQ. The CDR3 sequence is 16 residues long. CDR3 bases: TGCGCCAGCAGCTTGGTGGCTAGCGGGGTGGGTTTGGAGCAGTACTTC. Translating it yields CASSLVASGVGLEQYF. The full variable domain, its missing parts supplied by reference TRBV5-1 and TRBJ2-7, is KAGVTQTPRYLIKTRGQQVTLSCSPISGHRSVSWYQQTPGQGLQFLFEYFSETQRNKGNFPGRFSGRQFSNSRSEMNVSTLELGDSALYLCASSLVASGVGLEQYFGPGTRLTVT.

With respect to this clone: Other DNA sequences in the sample encode the same CDR3. The CDR3: CASSAEGNEQFF. CDR3 bases: TGTGCCAGCAGCGCTGAGGGAAATGAGCAGTTCTTC. This chain connects TRBV9 to TRBJ2-1; D possibly corresponds to TRBD2 (5 bases). CDR3 length equals 12 residues. V was trimmed by 3 bases and J by 7 bases, leaving 8 bases between them. In germline, CDR1 is SGDLS, CDR2 YYNGEE.

The chain is built from TRBV28 and TRBJ2-7, with 11 bases aligning to TRBD2. This CDR3 comprises 15 residues. V gave up 7 bases and J gave up 0 bases; unmatched junction bases: 5. Germline V gives CDR1 MDHEN, CDR2 SYDVKM. As DNA, the CDR3 is TGTGCCAGCAAGGGTAGCGGGGGGGCCTCCTACGAGCAGTACTTC. Amino acids: CASKGSGGASYEQYF.

The chain joins TRBV10-3 to TRBJ2-2, with 8 bases that match TRBD1. Trimming removed 8 bases from V and 4 bases from J; junction bases left unmatched: 6. Germline V gives CDR1 ENHRY, CDR2 SYGVKD. CDR3 size: 14 residues. As DNA, the CDR3 is TGTGCCATCCTGACAGGGGAGGTCACCGGGGAGCTGTTTTTT. It codes for CAILTGEVTGELFF.

The chain links TRBV5-1 to TRBJ2-7; 7 bases line up with TRBD2. V shed 0 bases, J shed 0 bases, and the junction held 3 bases outside the gene matches. CDR1 is SGHRS, CDR2 YFSETQ, per germline. The length of the CDR3 is 15 residues. CDR3 bases: TGCGCCAGCAGCTTGGACGGGAGGAGCTCCTACGAGCAGTACTTC. Translation gives CASSLDGRSSYEQYF.

The V and J genes are TRBV4-3 and TRBJ2-7; 10 bases agree with TRBD2. J lost 2 bases, V lost 0 bases, and 19 bases had no gene match. CDR3 size: 21 residues. Looked up from germline, CDR1 is LGHNA and CDR2 is YSLEER. The CDR3 reads CASSQELVRGMEREGPYEQYF. The CDR3 nucleotides read TGCGCCAGCAGCCAAGAACTAGTCCGGGGGATGGAGCGGGAGGGCCCCTACGAGCAGTACTTC.

The V gene is TRBV28, the J gene TRBJ1-4; a possible D gene is TRBD1 (6 bases). V gave up 2 bases and J gave up 6 bases, with 22 bases separating them. The CDR3 consists of 18 residues. Germline lookup yields CDR1 MDHEN and CDR2 SYDVKM. CDR3 DNA: TGTGCCAGCAGTTTACCCCTAGGTGGGGGCAGGGGTGATGAAAAACTGTTTTTT. It yields the protein CASSLPLGGGRGDEKLFF.

The chain links TRBV6-1 to TRBJ1-1, with a weak D call TRBD1 (5 bases). V lost 10 bases and J 1 base, leaving 19 bases between the germline ends. Germline lookup yields CDR1 MNHNS and CDR2 SASEGT. CDR3 length: 15 residues. The CDR3 bases are TGTGCCATCTCTGAACCCGGGACGGCGAACACTGAAGCTTTCTTT. Translation gives CAISEPGTANTEAFF.

This CDR3 reads CASSRTLLNTEAFF. In DNA form, the CDR3 reads TGCGCCAGCAGCCGGACACTTTTGAACACTGAAGCTTTCTTT. This chain uses TRBV4-3 with TRBJ1-1, with D possibly being TRBD1 (5 bases). The V gene's germline CDR1 is LGHNA and CDR2 YSLEER. The CDR3 loop spans 14 amino acids. Trimming stripped 4 bases from V and 0 bases from J, with 9 bases between.

This clone occurred once. The chain uses TRBV30 and TRBJ2-5, with 8 bases matching TRBD1. The CDR3 contains 14 residues. The ends lost 3 bases at V and 6 bases at J; junction bases unmatched: 9. Germline V gene sequence: CDR1 GTSNPN, CDR2 SVGIG (reference sequence). The CDR3 bases are TGTGCCTGGAGAGGGGGGACAGGCCTCAAGACCCAGTACTTC. It is translated as CAWRGGTGLKTQYF.

The chain combines TRBV6-1 with TRBJ2-5, with 10 bases lining up with TRBD2. Germline V gene data show CDR1 as MNHNS and CDR2 as SASEGT. The CDR3 totals 15 residues. V dropped 8 bases and J dropped 5; count of bases not matched to a gene: 11. The DNA of the CDR3 is TGTGCCAGCGGCAAGACTTTAGCGGGGGGTGAGACCCAGTACTTC. Amino acids: CASGKTLAGGETQYF.

V usage is TRBV5-5 and J usage is TRBJ2-7; 11 positions agree with TRBD1. Germline V gives CDR1 SGHKS, CDR2 YYEKEE (reference sequence). The CDR3 contains 14 residues. V lost 3 bases to trimming and J lost 2 bases; unmatched junction nucleotides: 1. CDR3: CASSWGQGAYEQYF. CDR3 sequence (DNA): TGTGCCAGCAGCTGGGGACAGGGGGCCTACGAGCAGTACTTC.

This clone was detected only a few times. V usage is TRBV5-1 and J usage is TRBJ2-1; a weak D match, TRBD1 (5 bases). The CDR3 loop spans 15 amino acids. Germline CDR1 SGHRS, CDR2 YFSETQ. V gave up 6 bases and J gave up 4 bases, with 17 bases separating them. The CDR3 spells CASTLQGSGYNEQFF. The DNA for the CDR3 is TGCGCCAGCACCCTGCAGGGTTCAGGATACAATGAGCAGTTCTTC.

This clone was seen only once. As DNA, the CDR3 is TGTGCCAGCAGTCCCCTACAGTTTAACTATGGCTACACCTTC. Amino acids: CASSPLQFNYGYTF. The genes are TRBV27 and TRBJ1-2; the D is unclear. Deletions cut 5 bases from V and 1 base from J, with 11 bases between. Germline V CDR1 and CDR2: MNHEY, SMNVEV (reference sequence). The CDR3 runs to 14 residues.

V and J are TRBV27 and TRBJ1-5; 7 nucleotides match TRBD1. After removal of 6 bases from V and 6 bases from J, the junction contained 8 bases not matched to a gene. The germline gives CDR1 MNHEY, CDR2 SMNVEV (reference sequence). CDR3 length: 14 amino acids. CDR3 DNA sequence: TGTGCCAGCAGCCCAGACAGGGTAGTTCAGCCCCAGCATTTT. Protein sequence: CASSPDRVVQPQHF.

The chain couples TRBV2 to TRBJ2-2, with TRBD1 matching over 8 bases. V lost 6 bases, J lost 6 bases, and 6 bases stayed unmatched. This CDR3 has 14 amino acids. Looked up from germline, CDR1 is SNHLY and CDR2 is FYNNEI. CDR3 protein: CASSQDRAPGELFF. The CDR3 DNA is TGTGCCAGCAGCCAGGACAGGGCACCCGGGGAGCTGTTTTTT.

The rearrangement links TRBV7-2 to TRBJ2-1; 10 bases fit TRBD1. The CDR3 contains 15 residues. Trimming cost V 5 bases and J 8 bases; bases outside gene matches: 9. Germline lookup yields CDR1 SGHTA and CDR2 FQGNSA. The CDR3 DNA follows: TGTGCCAGCAGCCAGACCCTGGGACAGGGGTATGAGCAGTTCTTC. Translated: CASSQTLGQGYEQFF.

The V and J genes are TRBV7-3 and TRBJ2-3; D unresolved. Trimming shortened V by 5 bases and J by 2 bases, and 14 bases separated the two germline ends. The CDR3 spans 15 residues. CDR1 and CDR2 from the germline V gene are SGHTA and FQGTGA. CDR3 amino acids: CASSILGRYTDTQYF. The DNA of the CDR3 is TGTGCCAGCAGCATCCTCGGGCGATACACAGATACGCAGTATTTT.

This sequence joins TRBV2 and TRBJ2-7, with 11 bases fitting TRBD2. Germline V gene data show CDR1 as SNHLY and CDR2 as FYNNEI. Trimming at V came to 6 bases and at J to 4 bases, leaving 5 bases not matched to a gene. The CDR3 covers 14 residues. DNA of the CDR3: TGTGCCAGCAGAAGCACTAGCGGGAGTTACGAGCAGTACTTC. The encoded protein is CASRSTSGSYEQYF.

The chain joins TRBV10-3 to TRBJ1-2; D is unclear. V gave up 2 bases and J gave up 1 base, with 5 bases separating them. CDR1 and CDR2 (germline): ENHRY, SYGVKD. The CDR3 has 13 amino acids. The CDR3 protein is CAISEGYNYGYTF. The CDR3 nucleotides read TGTGCCATCAGTGAGGGGTATAACTATGGCTACACCTTC.